This note documents a single T cell receptor beta chain sequence. Other DNA variants within this sample encode the same CDR3. PCR was performed using 60 Vbeta and 13 Jbeta primers. Assay used: immunoSEQ multiplex PCR; TCRdb lists only in-frame clones, some missing. This sample yields 140,000 to 150,000 clones, of which 75% to 85% are seen a single time; about 2.4% belongs to the top ten. This sample stems from a study of cytomegalovirus exposure and HLA in healthy donors. The length of the CDR3 is 15 residues. Germline-derived CDR1 and CDR2 are MNHEY and SVGAGI. V lost 6 bases, J lost 2 bases, and 15 bases lay in between.

The sample was PBMCs. This clonotype was obtained from a young woman in good health and CMV-seropositive. The V gene is TRBV6-5, the J gene TRBJ2-3; TRBD2 might be the D (6 bases). The CDR3 region has the DNA TGTGCCAGCAGGCAGCGGGTTCCCCCCACAGATACGCAGTATTTT. Amino acids: CASRQRVPPTDTQYF.